This paragraph reports one T cell receptor (beta chain). This clonotype occurred a few times. Its recognized antigen is unknown. No base-level quality is on record; no much larger clone is a single base apart. The CDR3 runs 16 residues from the cysteine to the phenylalanine. Left in the record is the CDR3 DNA by itself, 48 bases read in frame from the first base. Taken from the germline V gene (reference sequence), the CDR1 and CDR2 loops are DFQATT and SNEGSKA. V is shortened by 0 bases, J by 5 bases, and the region joining them spans 20 bases. The library was built by means of 5' RACE. Instrument used: Illumina HiSeq 2500. A second PCR of about 6 to 11 cycles was run with a J-beta primer mix and a sample-barcoded 5' primer. Each TCR beta cDNA molecule received a unique molecular identifier from a template-switch 5' adaptor carrying 12 random nucleotides. Each sample yielded at least 3 million CDR3-containing paired-end reads. First-strand cDNA synthesis was performed from all RNA using the Mint cDNA synthesis kit, with priming by a TRBC-specific oligonucleotide. Following uracil-DNA glycosylase treatment, all cDNA underwent a first 18-cycle PCR with the universal primers M1SS and BC2_uni_R. On the authors' methods: Each sample was normalized by randomly selecting 1 million high-quality reads, each carrying a distinct molecular identifier. Reads sharing molecular identifiers were discarded rather than binned into consensus sequences. MiTCR, set to a Q25 quality threshold and the strictest error-elimination algorithm, was used for CDR3 identification, clonotype clustering and error correction. A nonparametric unseen species model using Euler transformation provided a lower-bound estimate of total TCR beta diversity. TCRdb applied fastp at Q25 and MiXCR to the public reads, then kept only in-frame beta chains. Merged by CDR3 protein, the rows form single entries marked with the most common genes and DNA. These V and J calls derive from TCRdb rather than the authors' analysis. Present in this sample are approximately 850,000 distinct CDR3 sequences, around 45% of which were seen just once. Roughly a fifth of the sample rests with the top ten.

The data were taken from a study of blood T cells in healthy people across ages (dated by TCRdb to between 2014 and 2017). As for the study more broadly: Template switching captured roughly one uniquely barcoded TCR beta cDNA molecule per two T cells in model experiments. To track age-related changes in TCR beta repertoire diversity, the study relied on deep sequencing normalized with unique cDNA molecular identifiers. Two additional independent replicas of 1 million unique cDNA reads from the same blood draw were analyzed for two donors (one aged 18 to 30 and one aged 80 or older). Donors were grouped into four age groups: young (average 16 years), middle-aged (roughly 38), aged (around 60) and long-lived (roughly 80). Donors of different ages were randomly distributed across sequencing lanes to avoid experimental bias. What the study reported, not specific to this receptor: Conclusive comparison of naive and antigen-experienced compartments was prevented by the profiling of bulk unsorted PBMCs. Observed TCR beta diversity per million T cells fell roughly linearly with age, and a significant reduction was already apparent by age around 36. The long-lived group showed more naive CD4+ T cells, fewer expanded clones and increased TCR diversity than the aged group, suggesting age selection. Because the CMV infection status of the donors was unknown, age-related changes in expanded clonotypes may potentially have been confounded. The percentage of naive T cells measured by flow cytometry correlated strongly with observed TCR beta diversity. Estimates of total diversity based on one million sequenced T cells were considered lower bounds and underestimates.

The roughly 39 donors, aged about 6 to 95 years, were systemically healthy Caucasian individuals from Russia. Around 9.9 milliliters of peripheral blood were collected from each donor into EDTA-treated Vacutainer tubes. Ficoll-Paque density-gradient centrifugation was used to isolate PBMCs, with at least 6 million obtained per sample. Total RNA was extracted from PBMCs with Trizol reagent, with at least 5 micrograms obtained per sample. The percentages of naive CD45RAhigh/CD27high T cells were determined by flow cytometry on a PBMC aliquot from every donor. Sequenced: blood. The chain is made from TRBV20-1 and TRBJ2-7; a tentative D call is TRBD1 (6 bases match). The receptor's source is a man aged 55 to 70 in good health. CDR3 region: CSARDRRQAGPDEQYF. The DNA sequence follows: TGCAGTGCTAGAGATCGGAGACAGGCCGGTCCCGACGAGCAGTACTTC.